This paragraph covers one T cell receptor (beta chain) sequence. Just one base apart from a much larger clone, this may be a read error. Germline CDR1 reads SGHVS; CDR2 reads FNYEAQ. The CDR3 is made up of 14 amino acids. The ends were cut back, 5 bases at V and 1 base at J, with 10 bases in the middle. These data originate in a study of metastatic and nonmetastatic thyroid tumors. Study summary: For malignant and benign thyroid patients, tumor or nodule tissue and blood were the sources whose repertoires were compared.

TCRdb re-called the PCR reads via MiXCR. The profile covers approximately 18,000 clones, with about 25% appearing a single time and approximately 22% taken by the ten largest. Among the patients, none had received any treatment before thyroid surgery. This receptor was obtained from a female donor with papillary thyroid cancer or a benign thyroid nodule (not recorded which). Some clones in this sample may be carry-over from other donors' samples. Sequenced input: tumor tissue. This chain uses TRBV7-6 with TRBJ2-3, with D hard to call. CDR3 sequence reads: CASSQLRCTDTQYF. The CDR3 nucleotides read TGTGCCAGCAGCCAGCTTAGGTGCACAGATACGCAGTATTTT.